This TCR beta chain was documented in a study of T-cell reconstitution after alpha-beta-depleted transplantation in children. Findings of the study overall: Several patients had high TCRbeta diversity at day 60; it came from surviving recipient T cells and thymic progenitors. There were reportedly several hundred expanded graft clones from which alpha-beta T cells came about two months after transplant. T-cell numbers and diversity, one year after transplant, stemmed largely from T cells that were newly produced.

Many counts were recorded for this clonotype. The antigen remains undetermined. J lost 0 bases, V lost 6 bases, and 4 bases had no gene match. The germline V gene has CDR1 MNHNS and CDR2 SASEGT. The CDR3 spans 15 residues. It was with unique molecular identifiers that the TCRbeta library was prepared. TCRdb re-analysed the PCR reads in MiXCR, keeping a single row per CDR3 protein. The data contain 200,000 to 250,000 distinct CDR3 sequences, 6.5% to 10% of them singletons. The clonotype was recovered from a male patient between 10 and 17 years old who had a stem cell transplant for acute lymphoblastic leukemia, so the T cells may come from the graft donor. Source: PBMCs, mostly from graft donor cells, taken 180 days after TCRalphabeta/CD19-depleted stem cell transplant. The chain is built from TRBV6-1 and TRBJ2-2; TRBD2 aligns across 7 bases. For the CDR3, the DNA is TGTGCCAGCAGCCTTCTAGCGGCGAACACCGGGGAGCTGTTTTTT. Its protein product is CASSLLAANTGELFF.